The 21 T cell receptor beta chains listed next were all sequenced from one sample in a study of cytomegalovirus exposure and HLA in healthy donors. PCR involved 60 Vbeta and 13 Jbeta primers. Repertoires were generated with immunoSEQ multiplex PCR, while TCRdb's copy carries only in-frame clones and drops some. The sample lists approximately 150,000 clones; about 72% were seen once. The material sequenced was PBMCs. These receptors were collected from a man in his sixties in good health and CMV-seronegative.

J is TRBJ2-1 and V is TRBV7-3; TRBD2 matches 9 bases. Germline V gene data show CDR1 as SGHTA and CDR2 as FQGTGA. The junction had 14 bases not matched to a gene; V was cut back by 5 bases and J by 9 bases. The CDR3 totals 16 residues. The CDR3 DNA reads as TGTGCCAGCAGCCCAGCGTCGGCGGGGGGGCCTATTGAGCAGTTCTTC. It codes for CASSPASAGGPIEQFF.

The genes are TRBV18 and TRBJ2-2; D is perhaps TRBD2 (5 bases). V gave up 4 bases and J gave up 0 bases, with 6 bases separating them. Germline CDR1 reads KGHSH; CDR2 reads LQKENI. The CDR3 has 14 residues. The CDR3 sequence: CASSLSANTGELFF. The CDR3, as DNA: TGTGCCAGCTCACTTAGCGCGAACACCGGGGAGCTGTTTTTT.

Regarding this clone: At one boundary the junction diverges from the germline segment, which might be a read error. The chain employs TRBV18 and TRBJ2-5; 9 bases align to TRBD1. CDR3 size: 16 residues. Germline CDR1 and CDR2: KGHSH and LQKENI. CDR3 amino acids: CASSLGQGTLGEAQYF. The CDR3 nucleotides read TGTGCCAGCTCCCTTGGACAGGGGACATTGGGAGAGGCCCAGTACTTC.

This clone has just one count. Its ends do not fully match the called genes, so a read error is possible. The V gene is TRBV7-2, the J gene TRBJ2-7; TRBD1 matches 7 bases. CDR1 is SGHTA and CDR2 is FQGNSA in the germline V gene. The CDR3 contains 13 residues. The CDR3 DNA is TGTGCCAGCAGCTTAGCCCCCGACAGGGTGGGGGACTTC. It yields the protein CASSLAPDRVGDF.

The rearrangement joins TRBV5-1 to TRBJ2-2; D possibly corresponds to TRBD1 (6 bases). The CDR3 is made up of 15 amino acids. With 7 bases removed from V and 0 bases from J, the gap between germline ends came to 13 bases. Germline-derived CDR1 and CDR2 are SGHRS and YFSETQ. The CDR3: CASSRDTPNTGELFF. CDR3 bases: TGCGCCAGCTCCCGGGACACCCCGAACACCGGGGAGCTGTTTTTT.

Worth noting for this clone: The junction departs from the called germline gene at one end, perhaps through a read error. V gene TRBV6-5 combines with J gene TRBJ1-1, with 7 bases fitting TRBD1. Germline values: CDR1 MNHEY, CDR2 SVGAGI. This CDR3 has 15 amino acids. Written as DNA, the CDR3 is TGTGCCAGCAGTCACTCCCAGGGGGGGAACACTGAAGCTTTCTTT. Its translation: CASSHSQGGNTEAFF.

In nucleotides, the CDR3 is TGTGCCAGCAGCACCCGGGACACTCTGAACACTGAAGCTTTCTTT. Translating it yields CASSTRDTLNTEAFF. This sequence joins TRBV9 and TRBJ1-1, with D perhaps matching TRBD1 (6 bases). Trimming cost V 4 bases and J 0 bases, with 13 bases left between them. The CDR3 is 15 amino acids. The V gene's germline CDR1 is SGDLS and CDR2 YYNGEE.

V is TRBV19 and J is TRBJ2-5, with 8 nucleotides matching TRBD1. The CDR3 sequence is 14 residues long. Losses at the gene ends were 7 bases for V and 2 bases for J; bases not matched to a gene: 6. Per the germline V gene, CDR1 is LNHDA and CDR2 is SQIVND (reference sequence). CDR3 in DNA: TGTGCCAGTACCTCTGACAGGGGACAAGAGACCCAGTACTTC. Translated, it gives CASTSDRGQETQYF. Full variable domain (missing parts from reference TRBV19 and TRBJ2-5): DGGITQSPKYLFRKEGQNVTLSCEQNLNHDAMYWYRQDPGQGLRLIYYSQIVNDFQKGDIAEGYSVSREKKESFPLTVTSAQKNPTAFYLCASTSDRGQETQYFGPGTRLLVL.

The chain joins TRBV9 to TRBJ1-1; D not resolved. The germline V gene has CDR1 SGDLS and CDR2 YYNGEE. V dropped 4 bases and J dropped 0 bases, with 7 bases sitting between them. The CDR3 extends over 13 amino acids. CDR3 sequence reads: CASSPYLNTEAFF. DNA for the CDR3: TGTGCCAGCAGCCCCTACCTGAACACTGAAGCTTTCTTT.

The chain recombines TRBV6-5 with TRBJ2-1, with a weak D call TRBD2 (6 bases). Germline assignment: CDR1 MNHEY and CDR2 SVGAGI. This CDR3 region has 15 residues. Deletions cut 7 bases from V and 3 bases from J, with 16 bases between. CDR3 in amino acids: CASKSHSGFYNEQFF. The CDR3 DNA follows: TGTGCCAGCAAGTCTCATAGCGGCTTCTACAATGAGCAGTTCTTC.

The CDR3 is CASSPFPRQEPNYGYTF. The CDR3 nucleotides read TGTGCCAGCAGCCCTTTCCCGAGACAGGAGCCTAACTATGGCTACACCTTC. V and J are TRBV9 and TRBJ1-2, with D perhaps TRBD1 (6 bases). Germline assignment: CDR1 SGDLS and CDR2 YYNGEE. V lost 4 bases, J lost 0 bases, and 19 bases lay in between. The CDR3 sequence is 17 residues long.

The chain recombines TRBV5-5 with TRBJ2-5, with 13 bases that match TRBD2. The DNA end favors TRBJ2-7, so the J call may be wrong. This CDR3 has 16 amino acids. Germline V gives CDR1 SGHKS, CDR2 YYEKEE (reference sequence). This CDR3 is CASSSTSGGTSYEQYF. Here the CDR3 DNA reads TGTGCCAGCAGCTCGACTAGCGGGGGGACCTCCTACGAGCAGTACTTC.

J is TRBJ2-1 and V is TRBV7-3, with 9 bases aligning to TRBD2. Germline V gene data show CDR1 as SGHTA and CDR2 as FQGTGA. CDR3 length equals 16 residues. Unmatched junction bases numbered 6, after V lost 2 bases and J lost 4 bases. The CDR3 protein is CASSLLPSGMYNEQFF. The CDR3 DNA follows: TGTGCCAGCAGCTTACTCCCTAGCGGGATGTACAATGAGCAGTTCTTC.

The chain uses TRBV14 and TRBJ2-1; TRBD2 aligns across 13 bases. Germline V gives CDR1 SGHDN, CDR2 FVKESK. The length of the CDR3 is 16 residues. Trimming cost V 4 bases and J 4 bases; bases outside gene matches: 4. The CDR3 is CASSPLAGGPYNEQFF. CDR3 sequence (DNA): TGTGCCAGCAGCCCACTAGCGGGAGGGCCGTACAATGAGCAGTTCTTC.

The chain recombines TRBV7-9 with TRBJ2-1; 9 bases agree with TRBD2. The J segment lost 9 bases and the V segment lost 1 base, leaving 7 bases of the junction unmatched. The CDR3 is 15 residues long. Germline CDR1 and CDR2: SEHNR and FQNEAQ (reference sequence). The CDR3 here is CASSLGGGLAPEQFF. CDR3 nucleotide sequence: TGTGCCAGCAGCTTAGGGGGGGGACTAGCTCCTGAGCAGTTCTTC.

This clone was detected once. This chain links TRBV19 with TRBJ1-5; maybe TRBD1 (5 bases). The CDR3 totals 15 residues. Germline V gene sequence: CDR1 LNHDA, CDR2 SQIVND (reference sequence). Trimming removed 0 bases at V and 4 bases at J, with 10 bases between. The chain's CDR3 is CASSIDREGNQPQHF. The CDR3 nucleotides are TGTGCCAGTAGTATAGACAGGGAAGGTAATCAGCCCCAGCATTTT. Full variable domain (rest looked up from reference TRBV19 and TRBJ1-5): DGGITQSPKYLFRKEGQNVTLSCEQNLNHDAMYWYRQDPGQGLRLIYYSQIVNDFQKGDIAEGYSVSREKKESFPLTVTSAQKNPTAFYLCASSIDREGNQPQHFGDGTRLSIL.

This clone was seen more than once but under ten times. This rearrangement joins TRBV7-6 to TRBJ1-4; possible D gene TRBD1, 5 bases. V was cut by 2 bases and J by 0 bases, with 13 bases left in between. Looked up from germline, CDR1 is SGHVS and CDR2 is FNYEAQ. The CDR3 is 17 residues long. In DNA form, the CDR3 reads TGTGCCAGCAGCTTACGGGGGAGGAGTGCAACTAATGAAAAACTGTTTTTT. It yields the protein CASSLRGRSATNEKLFF.

In its sample, this clone was seen a few times. The chain has TRBV28 and TRBJ2-7; TRBD2 agrees at 7 bases. Germline lookup yields CDR1 MDHEN and CDR2 SYDVKM. The CDR3 length is 16 residues. With V trimmed by 2 bases and J by 0 bases, 7 bases remained unmatched. The CDR3 reads CASSLGGGGFSYEQYF. In nucleotides, the CDR3 is TGTGCCAGCAGTTTAGGTGGCGGGGGTTTCTCCTACGAGCAGTACTTC.

The chain uses TRBV7-2 and TRBJ1-4; tentatively, D is TRBD1 (6 bases). Germline V lookup: CDR1 SGHTA, CDR2 FQGNSA. The ends were cut back, 2 bases at V and 8 bases at J, with 12 bases in the middle. The CDR3 contains 14 residues. The CDR3 sequence is CASSLRRGGEKLFF. The CDR3, as DNA: TGTGCCAGCAGCTTACGTAGGGGGGGCGAAAAACTGTTTTTT.

The chain carries TRBV28 and TRBJ2-7, with 11 nucleotides matching TRBD2. Germline CDR1 MDHEN, CDR2 SYDVKM. With V trimmed by 6 bases and J by 5 bases, 9 bases remained unmatched. The CDR3 runs to 15 residues. This CDR3 is CASSLSLAGGHEQYF. The CDR3 DNA reads TGTGCCAGCAGCCTCAGCCTAGCGGGAGGCCACGAGCAGTACTTC.

The chain combines TRBV7-9 with TRBJ2-3, with a weak D call TRBD2 (6 bases). Germline V gene data show CDR1 as SEHNR and CDR2 as FQNEAQ (reference sequence). The CDR3 sequence is 12 residues long. Trimming pared 5 bases from V and 6 bases from J, leaving 9 bases between. The CDR3 loop reads CASSRTIDTQYF. The CDR3 nucleotides are TGTGCCAGCAGCCGGACTATTGATACGCAGTATTTT.